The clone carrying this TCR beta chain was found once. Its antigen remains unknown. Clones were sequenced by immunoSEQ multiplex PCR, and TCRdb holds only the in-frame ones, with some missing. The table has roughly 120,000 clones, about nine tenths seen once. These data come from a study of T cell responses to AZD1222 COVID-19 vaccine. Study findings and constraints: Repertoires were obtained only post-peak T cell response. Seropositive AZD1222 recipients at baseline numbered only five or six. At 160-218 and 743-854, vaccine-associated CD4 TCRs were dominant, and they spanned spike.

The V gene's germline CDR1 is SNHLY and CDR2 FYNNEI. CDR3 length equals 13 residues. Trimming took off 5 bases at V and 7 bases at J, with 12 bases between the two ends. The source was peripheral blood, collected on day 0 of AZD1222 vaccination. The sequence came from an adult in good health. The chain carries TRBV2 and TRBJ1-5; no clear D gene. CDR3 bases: TGTGCCAGCAGTAATAGAAGAGACCAGCCCCAGCATTTT. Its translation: CASSNRRDQPQHF.